This T cell receptor beta chain was retrieved from a study of control samples from healthy donors and cancer patients. The repertoire was sequenced with immunoSEQ multiplex PCR; TCRdb's copy has only in-frame clones and lacks some. Of about 73,000 clones listed, 94% are singletons. This CDR3 spans 13 amino acids. Germline V gives CDR1 LGHDT, CDR2 YNNKEL (reference sequence). The V gene end was trimmed by 4 bases and the J gene end by 3 bases; junction bases not matched to a gene: 3. The sequence came from a woman between 35 and 50 years old in good health. The specimen sequenced was blood. The chain couples TRBV3-1 (or the pseudogene TRBV3-2) to TRBJ2-7, with TRBD1 matching over 7 bases. The CDR3 DNA reads as TGTGCCAGCAGCCTCGGGACAGACTACGAGCAGTACTTC. As protein: CASSLGTDYEQYF.